This T cell receptor (beta chain) was recovered during a study of shared clonotypes between healthy human individuals. Looking at the study overall: A few men and a couple of women, aged 18 to 49, were donors.

Clones were sequenced by immunoSEQ multiplex PCR, and TCRdb holds only the in-frame ones, with some missing. The sample holds roughly 1,100,000 clones; 70% to 80% are singletons and the top ten take about 1.5%. The study enrolled healthy HIV-negative adults without recent acute infections or vaccinations as donors. Nashville, Tennessee was home to all donors, each a Caucasian adult. A remark on this clone: What it recognizes is unknown.

Study-wide findings and caveats: Generation probabilities of non-shared clonotypes were lower (relative to those shared by all four donors).

This TCR was sampled from a man aged 18 to 35 in good health. The specimen sequenced was memory CD4+ T cells sorted from blood. The subset here: CD45RA-negative fraction.

DNA for the CDR3: TGTGCCAGCAGCTTACGGACAGAGAACACTGAAGCTTTCTTT. Translating gives CASSLRTENTEAFF. The V and J genes are TRBV11-2 and TRBJ1-1; possibly TRBD1 for D (6 bases). Germline CDR1 reads SGHAT; CDR2 reads FQNNGV. V was trimmed by 2 bases and J by 1 base, leaving 8 bases between them. This CDR3 has 14 amino acids.